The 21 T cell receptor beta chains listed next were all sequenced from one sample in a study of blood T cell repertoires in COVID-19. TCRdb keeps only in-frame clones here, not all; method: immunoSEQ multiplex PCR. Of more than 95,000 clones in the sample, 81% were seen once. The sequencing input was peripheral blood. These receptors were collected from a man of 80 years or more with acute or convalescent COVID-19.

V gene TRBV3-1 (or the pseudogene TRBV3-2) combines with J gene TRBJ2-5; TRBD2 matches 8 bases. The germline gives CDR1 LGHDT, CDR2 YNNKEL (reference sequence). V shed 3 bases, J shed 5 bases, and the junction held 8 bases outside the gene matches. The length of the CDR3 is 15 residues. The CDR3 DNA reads TGTGCCAGCAGCCAGCCCGGACTAGCCTGGGAGACCCAGTACTTC. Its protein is CASSQPGLAWETQYF.

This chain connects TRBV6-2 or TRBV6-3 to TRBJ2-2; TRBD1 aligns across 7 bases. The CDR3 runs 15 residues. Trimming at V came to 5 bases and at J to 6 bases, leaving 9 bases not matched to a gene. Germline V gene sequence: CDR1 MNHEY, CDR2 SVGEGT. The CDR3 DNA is TGTGCCAGCAGTACAGGGGTCGGTCTTTCCGGGGAGCTGTTTTTT. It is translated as CASSTGVGLSGELFF.

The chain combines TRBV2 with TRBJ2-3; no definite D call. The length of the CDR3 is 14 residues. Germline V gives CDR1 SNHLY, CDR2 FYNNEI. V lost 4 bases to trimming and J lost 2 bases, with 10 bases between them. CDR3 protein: CASSVSLITDTQYF. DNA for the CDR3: TGTGCCAGCAGTGTTAGCCTGATCACAGATACGCAGTATTTT.

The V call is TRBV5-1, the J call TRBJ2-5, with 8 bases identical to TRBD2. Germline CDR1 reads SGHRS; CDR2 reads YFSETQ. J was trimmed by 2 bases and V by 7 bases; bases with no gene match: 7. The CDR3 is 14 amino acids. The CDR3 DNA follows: TGCGCCAGCGCGAGCGGGAGTCAACAAGAGACCCAGTACTTC. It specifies CASASGSQQETQYF.

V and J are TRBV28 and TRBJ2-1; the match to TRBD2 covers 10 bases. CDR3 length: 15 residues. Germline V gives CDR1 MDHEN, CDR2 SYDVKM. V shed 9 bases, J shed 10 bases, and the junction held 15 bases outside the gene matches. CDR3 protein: CASGSAAGGIMEQFF. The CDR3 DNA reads TGTGCCAGTGGGTCGGCAGCGGGAGGGATTATGGAGCAGTTCTTC.

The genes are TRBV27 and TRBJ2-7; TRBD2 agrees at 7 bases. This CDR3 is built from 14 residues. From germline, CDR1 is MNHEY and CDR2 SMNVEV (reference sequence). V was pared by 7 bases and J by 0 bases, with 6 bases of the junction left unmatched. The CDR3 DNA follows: TGTGCCAGCACCCCCGGGAGGCCCTCCTACGAGCAGTACTTC. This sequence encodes CASTPGRPSYEQYF.

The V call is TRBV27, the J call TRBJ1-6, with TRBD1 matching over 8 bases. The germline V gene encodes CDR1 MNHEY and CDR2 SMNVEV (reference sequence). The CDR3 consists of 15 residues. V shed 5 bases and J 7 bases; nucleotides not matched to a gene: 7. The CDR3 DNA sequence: TGTGCCAGCAGTACCAGGGGGCCGGGAAATTCACCCCTCCACTTT. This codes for CASSTRGPGNSPLHF.

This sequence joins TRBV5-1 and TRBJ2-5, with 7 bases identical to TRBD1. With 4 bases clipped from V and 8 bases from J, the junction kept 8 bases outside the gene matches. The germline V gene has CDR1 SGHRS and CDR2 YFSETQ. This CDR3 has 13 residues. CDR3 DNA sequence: TGCGCCAGCAGCCGCGAAGACAGGGCAACCCAGTACTTC. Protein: CASSREDRATQYF.

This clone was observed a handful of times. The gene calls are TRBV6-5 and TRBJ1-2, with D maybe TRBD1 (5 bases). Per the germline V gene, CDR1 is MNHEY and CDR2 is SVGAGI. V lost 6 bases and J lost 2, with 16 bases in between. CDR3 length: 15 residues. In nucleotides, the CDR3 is TGTGCCAGCAGGCAACTACAACAGGAGAACTATGGCTACACCTTC. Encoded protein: CASRQLQQENYGYTF.

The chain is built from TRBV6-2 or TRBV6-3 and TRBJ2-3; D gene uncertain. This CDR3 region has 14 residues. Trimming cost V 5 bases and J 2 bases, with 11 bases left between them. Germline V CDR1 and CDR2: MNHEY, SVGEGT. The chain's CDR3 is CASSAITYTDTQYF. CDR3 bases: TGTGCCAGCAGTGCGATTACCTACACAGATACGCAGTATTTT.

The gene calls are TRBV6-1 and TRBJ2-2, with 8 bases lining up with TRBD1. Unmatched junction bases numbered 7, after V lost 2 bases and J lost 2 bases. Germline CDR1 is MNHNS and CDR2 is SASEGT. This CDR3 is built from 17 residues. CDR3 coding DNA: TGTGCCAGCAGTGAATACGGACCAGGGGGCAACACCGGGGAGCTGTTTTTT. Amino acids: CASSEYGPGGNTGELFF.

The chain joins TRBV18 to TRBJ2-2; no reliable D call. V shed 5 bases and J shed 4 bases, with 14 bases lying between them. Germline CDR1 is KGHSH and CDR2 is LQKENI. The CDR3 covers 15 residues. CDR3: CASSLASSTTGELFF. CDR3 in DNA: TGTGCCAGCTCATTAGCCAGCTCGACCACCGGGGAGCTGTTTTTT.

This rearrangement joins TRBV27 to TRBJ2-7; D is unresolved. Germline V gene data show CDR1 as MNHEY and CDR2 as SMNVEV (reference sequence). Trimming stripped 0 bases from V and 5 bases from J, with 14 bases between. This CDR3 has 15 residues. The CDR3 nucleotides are TGTGCCAGCAGTTTATCGATCCGAGGAGTCAACGAGCAGTACTTC. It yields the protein CASSLSIRGVNEQYF.

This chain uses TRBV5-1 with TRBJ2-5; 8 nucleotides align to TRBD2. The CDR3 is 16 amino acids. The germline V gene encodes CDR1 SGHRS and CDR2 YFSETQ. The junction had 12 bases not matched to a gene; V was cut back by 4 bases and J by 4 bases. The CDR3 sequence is CASSPEPGLGTETQYF. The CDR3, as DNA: TGCGCCAGCAGCCCGGAACCGGGACTAGGGACAGAGACCCAGTACTTC. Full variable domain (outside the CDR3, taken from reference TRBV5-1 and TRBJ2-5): KAGVTQTPRYLIKTRGQQVTLSCSPISGHRSVSWYQQTPGQGLQFLFEYFSETQRNKGNFPGRFSGRQFSNSRSEMNVSTLELGDSALYLCASSPEPGLGTETQYFGPGTRLLVL.

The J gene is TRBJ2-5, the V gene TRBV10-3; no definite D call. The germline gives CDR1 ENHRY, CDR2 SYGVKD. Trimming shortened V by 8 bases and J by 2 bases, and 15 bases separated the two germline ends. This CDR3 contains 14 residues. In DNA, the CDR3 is TGTGCCATCCGGCCCGCTGCGGCTCAAGAGACCCAGTACTTC. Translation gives CAIRPAAAQETQYF.

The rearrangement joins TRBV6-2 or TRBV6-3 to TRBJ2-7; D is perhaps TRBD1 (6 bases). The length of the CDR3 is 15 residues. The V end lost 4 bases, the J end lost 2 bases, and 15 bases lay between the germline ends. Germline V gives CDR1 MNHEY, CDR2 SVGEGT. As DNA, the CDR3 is TGTGCCAGCAGTTTGATGGGTGGGACACCCTACGAGCAGTACTTC. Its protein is CASSLMGGTPYEQYF.

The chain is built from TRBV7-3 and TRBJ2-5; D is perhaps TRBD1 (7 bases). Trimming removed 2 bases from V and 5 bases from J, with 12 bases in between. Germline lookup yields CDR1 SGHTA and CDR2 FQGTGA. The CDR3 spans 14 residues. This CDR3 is CASSLAGGMETQYF. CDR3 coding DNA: TGTGCCAGCAGCTTAGCAGGGGGGATGGAGACCCAGTACTTC.

The chain's CDR3 is CASSHDRANQPQHF. CDR3 bases: TGTGCCAGCTCACACGACAGGGCCAATCAGCCCCAGCATTTT. The chain employs TRBV18 and TRBJ1-5, with 7 bases aligning to TRBD1. V trimming: 4 bases; J trimming: 3 bases; junction bases outside the gene matches: 3. The CDR3 runs to 14 residues. CDR1 is KGHSH and CDR2 is LQKENI in the germline V gene.

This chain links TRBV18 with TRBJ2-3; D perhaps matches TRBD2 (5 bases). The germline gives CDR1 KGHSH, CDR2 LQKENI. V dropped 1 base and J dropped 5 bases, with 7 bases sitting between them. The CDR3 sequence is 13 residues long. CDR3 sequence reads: CASSPLGRDTQYF. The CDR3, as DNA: TGTGCCAGCTCACCACTTGGGAGAGATACGCAGTATTTT. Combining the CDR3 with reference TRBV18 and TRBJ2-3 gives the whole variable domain NAGVMQNPRHLVRRRGQEARLRCSPMKGHSHVYWYRQLPEEGLKFMVYLQKENIIDESGMPKERFSAEFPKEGPSILRIQQVVRGDSAAYFCASSPLGRDTQYFGPGTRLTVL.

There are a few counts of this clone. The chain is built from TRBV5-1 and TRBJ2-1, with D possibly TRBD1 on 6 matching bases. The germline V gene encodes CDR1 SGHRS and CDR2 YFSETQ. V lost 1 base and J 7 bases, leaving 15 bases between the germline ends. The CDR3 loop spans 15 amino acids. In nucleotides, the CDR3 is TGCGCCAGCAGCTTGTACACAGGGACACAAAATGAGCAGTTCTTC. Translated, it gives CASSLYTGTQNEQFF.

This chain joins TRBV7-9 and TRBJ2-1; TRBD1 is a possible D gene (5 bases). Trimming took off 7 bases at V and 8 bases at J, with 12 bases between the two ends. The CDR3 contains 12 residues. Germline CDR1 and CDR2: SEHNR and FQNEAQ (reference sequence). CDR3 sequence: CASNLDNDEQFF. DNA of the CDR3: TGTGCCAGCAACTTGGACAATGATGAGCAGTTCTTC.